These 10 T cell receptor beta chains were sequenced from one sample in a study of cytomegalovirus exposure and HLA in healthy donors. Primers included in the PCR were 60 Vbeta and 13 Jbeta primers. The assay was immunoSEQ multiplex PCR, and TCRdb's table has in-frame clones only and misses some. Here the sample spans about 300,000 clones, roughly 90% being singletons. Sequencing input: PBMCs. These receptors were taken from a man aged 35-49 years in good health and CMV-seropositive.

This chain links TRBV7-9 with TRBJ2-7, with a tentative D call TRBD1 (7 bases). The V gene lost 4 bases and the J gene lost 6 bases, with 10 bases spanning the gap. CDR1 and CDR2 (germline): SEHNR, FQNEAQ (reference sequence). This CDR3 is 12 amino acids long. The CDR3 DNA reads TGTGCCAGCAGCTCCCAGGGGGGCGAGCAGTACTTC. Translated: CASSSQGGEQYF.

The gene calls are TRBV4-2 and TRBJ2-1; D is possibly TRBD1 (5 bases). V was cut by 1 base and J by 0 bases, with 7 bases left in between. CDR3 size: 15 residues. The germline gives CDR1 LGHNA, CDR2 YNFKEQ. CDR3 nucleotides: TGTGCCAGCAGCCAAGGGACAAGCTCCTACAATGAGCAGTTCTTC. This encodes CASSQGTSSYNEQFF.

The gene calls are TRBV19 and TRBJ2-7; perhaps TRBD1 as D (5 bases). Looked up from germline, CDR1 is LNHDA and CDR2 is SQIVND (reference sequence). V lost 7 bases and J lost 3, with 10 bases in between. The length of the CDR3 is 12 residues. The DNA of the CDR3 is TGTGCCAGTAAAAGCAGGGACTACGAGCAGTACTTC. Residues: CASKSRDYEQYF.

This chain links TRBV7-9 with TRBJ1-2; TRBD1 is a possible D gene (5 bases). V was trimmed by 0 bases and J by 4 bases, leaving 12 bases between them. Germline lookup yields CDR1 SEHNR and CDR2 FQNEAQ (reference sequence). This CDR3 has 15 residues. The chain's CDR3 is CASSLAPPGFYGYTF. CDR3 bases: TGTGCCAGCAGCTTAGCCCCTCCAGGGTTCTATGGCTACACCTTC.

The V and J genes are TRBV4-3 and TRBJ1-2; D may be TRBD1 (6 bases). The CDR3 totals 15 residues. Per the germline V gene, CDR1 is LGHNA and CDR2 is YSLEER. V lost 0 bases and J lost 10, with 18 bases in between. CDR3 nucleotide sequence: TGCGCCAGCAGCCAAGACGTGCAGGGGCTTTTCCCCTACACCTTC. Encoded protein: CASSQDVQGLFPYTF.

The chain recombines TRBV7-2 with TRBJ2-1; possible D gene TRBD2, 5 bases. The CDR3 extends over 13 amino acids. Trimming took 1 base from V and 10 from J, leaving 11 bases between them. Germline V gene sequence: CDR1 SGHTA, CDR2 FQGNSA. CDR3 DNA sequence: TGTGCCAGCAGCTTAGGTGGCGGGCCCGAGCAGTTCTTC. Protein product: CASSLGGGPEQFF.

The table lists this clone with a count of one. Because it lacks the conserved phenylalanine or tryptophan at the end, this CDR3 is likely a read error. The limits of the CDR3 on the DNA are not certain, so only TCRdb's listed CDR3 is given. The rearrangement links TRBV5-4 to TRBJ1-5. The CDR3 is 8 residues long, ends included. Per germline, CDR1 SGHNT and CDR2 YYREEE (reference sequence). CDR3 sequence reads: CASSRGGG.

V gene TRBV6-1 combines with J gene TRBJ1-5; 9 nucleotides agree with TRBD1. CDR1 is MNHNS and CDR2 is SASEGT in the germline V gene. V was pared by 4 bases and J by 4 bases, with 5 bases of the junction left unmatched. CDR3 length: 15 residues. The chain's CDR3 is CASSGAGTGNQPQHF. Written as DNA, the CDR3 is TGTGCCAGCAGTGGGGCCGGGACAGGGAATCAGCCCCAGCATTTT.

This clone was detected only once. The rearrangement uses TRBV28 and TRBJ1-5; 8 positions match TRBD1. The V gene's germline CDR1 is MDHEN and CDR2 SYDVKM. V shed 7 bases and J 0 bases; nucleotides not matched to a gene: 8. The CDR3 has 16 amino acids. The CDR3: CASNYRTGLSNQPQHF. The CDR3 nucleotides are TGTGCCAGCAACTACCGGACAGGGCTTAGCAATCAGCCCCAGCATTTT.

The chain is built from TRBV7-9 and TRBJ1-1, with D unresolved. Germline V gene lookup returns CDR1 SEHNR and CDR2 FQNEAQ (reference sequence). The CDR3 has 12 residues. Trimming cost V 10 bases and J 1 base, with 10 bases left between them. The CDR3 sequence is CATTEENTEAFF. The CDR3 nucleotides are TGTGCCACGACGGAGGAGAACACTGAAGCTTTCTTT.